This T cell receptor beta chain was recovered during a study of T-cell reconstitution after alpha-beta-depleted transplantation in children. Notes on the study in general: The origin of high day-60 TCRbeta diversity in some patients lay in surviving recipient T cells and thymic progenitors. T-cell counts and diversity at one year following transplant were attributed mainly to newly produced T cells.

Unique molecular identifiers were used in preparing the TCRbeta library. TCRdb re-called the PCR reads with MiXCR, one entry per CDR3 protein. The table shows hundreds of thousands of distinct CDR3 sequences, with almost 8% occurring only once. Germline V CDR1 and CDR2: LNHNV, YYDKDF (reference sequence). V shed 2 bases, J shed 7 bases, and the junction held 5 bases outside the gene matches. This CDR3 region has 15 residues. In this sample, this clonotype turned up many times. Its antigen is as yet unknown. The chain has TRBV15 and TRBJ2-1; 10 nucleotides line up with TRBD1. The sequence was obtained from a female patient aged 2 to 10 who had a stem cell transplant for Fanconi anemia, so the T cells may come from the graft donor. The sample in question was peripheral blood, obtained 360 days after TCRalphabeta/CD19-depleted stem cell transplant. For the CDR3, the DNA is TGTGCCACCAGCAGACCGGGACAGGGGATTAATGAGCAGTTCTTC. Protein product: CATSRPGQGINEQFF.